The rows below give T cell receptor beta chains drawn from one sample of a study of blood T cell repertoires in COVID-19. TCRdb's table, derived via immunoSEQ multiplex PCR, lists solely in-frame clones and lacks some. The table has 150,000 or so clones, 90% seen once. The sample taken for sequencing was peripheral blood. The receptors come from a man aged 50 to 60 with acute or convalescent COVID-19. Each CDR3 is given with its conserved first and last residue. The order of the fields is V gene, D gene, J gene, clone size, CDR3 DNA, CDR3 protein. The D gene is left open where the match is weak. Rows may omit the clone size; those that give it use once, few, many or a size class.

>TRBV4-2|TRBD1|TRBJ1-1|once
TGTGCCAGCAGCCAAGATCATAAGGGGGCCTTGGCTTTCTTT
CASSQDHKGALAFF
>TRBV4-1|TRBD1|TRBJ1-5|NA
TGCGCCAGCAGCCAAGTCACGCAGGGGGCCCAGCCCCAGCATTTT
CASSQVTQGAQPQHF
>TRBV5-1|NA|TRBJ1-2|NA
TGCGCCAGCAGCTTGGCACAGTCCTATGGCTACACCTTC
CASSLAQSYGYTF
>TRBV28|NA|TRBJ1-5|NA
TGTGCCAGCAGTTCCAGTTTTGCTCAGCCCCAGCATTTT
CASSSSFAQPQHF
>TRBV4-1|TRBD1|TRBJ1-2|NA
TGCGCCAGCAGCCAAAACAGGGGACGCGACCGGAGCTATGGCTACACCTTC
CASSQNRGRDRSYGYTF
>TRBV9|NA|TRBJ2-7|NA
TGTGCCAGCAGCCCCCCCGGGCAGGGCACCTACGAGCAGTACTTC
CASSPPGQGTYEQYF
>TRBV28|TRBD2|TRBJ2-3|NA
TGTGCCAGCAGAACTAGCGCGGATACGCAGTATTTT
CASRTSADTQYF
>TRBV28|TRBD1|TRBJ1-1|NA
TGTGCCAGCAGTTTATCGGGACAGGGTACCCCCTTCGGAGCTTTCTTT
CASSLSGQGTPFGAFF
>TRBV5-1|TRBD2|TRBJ2-3|NA
TGCGCCAGCAGCCCCCCTAGCGGGGGGAGCACAGATACGCAGTATTTT
CASSPPSGGSTDTQYF
>TRBV14|TRBD2|TRBJ2-7|NA
TGTGCCAGCAGCCAAGGGACTAGCGGGAGTCATTTAACCTACGAGCAGTACTTC
CASSQGTSGSHLTYEQYF
>TRBV5-1|NA|TRBJ2-5|NA
TGCGCCAGCAGCTTTCAGGGGTCTGGGGAGACCCAGTACTTC
CASSFQGSGETQYF
>TRBV29-1|NA|TRBJ1-1|NA
TGCAGCGTTATTGGCGGGGGTATGAACACTGAAGCTTTCTTT
CSVIGGGMNTEAFF
>TRBV5-5|NA|TRBJ1-4|NA
TGTGCCAGCAGCCGTGCGCCCGGTGAAAAACTGTTTTTT
CASSRAPGEKLFF
>TRBV5-4|TRBD2|TRBJ2-7|once
TGTGCCAGCAGCTTGGATTGGCTAGCGGGCCCCTACGAGCAGTACTTC
CASSLDWLAGPYEQYF
>TRBV2|TRBD2|TRBJ2-7|NA
TGTGCCACCCCGGGGGGTCCGCCCCTCTACGAGCAGTACTTC
CATPGGPPLYEQYF
>TRBV15|NA|TRBJ1-3|NA
TGTGCCACCAGCCCTTGGACAGCTCCTGGAAACACCATATATTTT
CATSPWTAPGNTIYF
>TRBV5-1|NA|TRBJ2-2|NA
TGCGCCAGCAGCTTGGTGGACATTAGGCTGGTCGGGGAGCTGTTTTTT
CASSLVDIRLVGELFF
>TRBV30|NA|TRBJ1-6|once
TGTGCCTGGAGTGTATCAAATTCACCCCTCCACTTT
CAWSVSNSPLHF
>TRBV9|NA|TRBJ1-6|NA
TGTGCCAGCAGCGGGAGTCTCGGATTTAATTCACCCCTCCACTTT
CASSGSLGFNSPLHF
>TRBV7-2|NA|TRBJ1-4|NA
TGTGCCAGCAGCTTGGGCCTAATAAACCCAACTAATGAAAAACTGTTTTTT
CASSLGLINPTNEKLFF
>TRBV18|NA|TRBJ1-1|NA
TGTGCCAGCTCACCACCAGGGCAGGGGAACACTGAAGCTTTCTTT
CASSPPGQGNTEAFF
>TRBV9|TRBD2|TRBJ2-7|NA
TGTGCCAGCAGCGCCGGGACTACCAGCTCCTACGAGCAGTACTTC
CASSAGTTSSYEQYF
>TRBV4-2|TRBD1|TRBJ2-7|NA
TGTGCCAGCAGCAAAGCCCCGGGACAGCTTTCCTACGAGCAGTACTTC
CASSKAPGQLSYEQYF
>TRBV30|TRBD1|TRBJ1-2|NA
TGTGCCTGGAATTTGGCAGGGGGGTCGCGGGTCTATGGCTACACCTTC
CAWNLAGGSRVYGYTF
>TRBV24-1|TRBD1|TRBJ1-6|NA
TGTGCCACCAGTGAGGGACAGGAACGCTCACCCCTCCACTTT
CATSEGQERSPLHF
>TRBV7-9|NA|TRBJ1-2|NA
TGTGCCAGCAGAGACGACAGCTATGGCTACACCTTC
CASRDDSYGYTF
>TRBV29-1|TRBD1|TRBJ2-7|once
TGCAGCGTTGGGGGCGGAGGACAGGGGGCCTACGAGCAGTACTTC
CSVGGGGQGAYEQYF
>TRBV12-3/TRBV12-4|NA|TRBJ2-7|NA
TGTGCCAGCAGTTTATCCCTCTCCGAGCAGTACTTC
CASSLSLSEQYF
>TRBV21-1|NA|TRBJ1-6|NA
TGTGCCAGCAGCTGCCGGGACAAAAATTCACCCCTCCACTTT
CASSCRDKNSPLHF
>TRBV28|NA|TRBJ1-4|NA
TGTGCCAGCAGTTTACACAATAATGAAAAACTGTTTTTT
CASSLHNNEKLFF
>TRBV28|NA|TRBJ1-2|NA
TGTGCCAGCAGTTCCCAGCGAGAACCTAACTATGGCTACACCTTC
CASSSQREPNYGYTF
>TRBV3-1/TRBV3-2|TRBD1|TRBJ2-7|NA
TGTGCCAGCAGCCAGGGCCTCAACAGGGGGAAAACCTACGAGCAGTACTTC
CASSQGLNRGKTYEQYF
>TRBV30|NA|TRBJ1-1|NA
TGTGCCTGGAGTGGCAGGGCAAGCACTGAAGCTTTCTTT
CAWSGRASTEAFF
>TRBV6-5|NA|TRBJ1-5|NA
TGTGCCAGCAGCGTACATTATAGCAATCAGCCCCAGCATTTT
CASSVHYSNQPQHF
>TRBV3-1/TRBV3-2|NA|TRBJ2-4|NA
TGTGCCAGCAGCCAACAGGGTGGAGCCAAAAACATTCAGTACTTC
CASSQQGGAKNIQYF
>TRBV5-4|TRBD2|TRBJ2-3|NA
TGTGCCAGCAGCGTGGCCGGCGGGGGAGATACGCAGTATTTT
CASSVAGGGDTQYF
>TRBV24-1|NA|TRBJ2-1|NA
TGTGCCACCAGTGACCCCAAAAGCGGAGCACGCAATGAGCAGTTCTTC
CATSDPKSGARNEQFF
>TRBV30|NA|TRBJ1-5|NA
TGTGCCTGGAGTGTAGCCCTCAATCAGCCCCAGCATTTT
CAWSVALNQPQHF
>TRBV7-3|TRBD2|TRBJ2-1|NA
TGTGCCAGCAGCCCTAGCGGGGGTATCTACAATGAGCAGTTCTTC
CASSPSGGIYNEQFF
>TRBV9|TRBD1|TRBJ1-2|NA
TGTGCCAGCAGCGCAGACCGGGACAGGGGGCGCGTTCGGTATGGCTACACCTTC
CASSADRDRGRVRYGYTF
>TRBV19|NA|TRBJ1-3|NA
TGTGCCAGTAGTATTGTCGGGGAATCTGGAAACACCATATATTTT
CASSIVGESGNTIYF
>TRBV24-1|NA|TRBJ1-5|once
TGTGCCACCAGTGATTCCCGCGGGCAGCCCCAGCATTTT
CATSDSRGQPQHF
>TRBV7-2|NA|TRBJ2-1|NA
TGTGCCAGCAGCTTAGCGGCCAATGAGCAGTTCTTC
CASSLAANEQFF
>TRBV7-9|NA|TRBJ1-1|NA
TGTGCCAGCAGCCCGTCGGCCGGGGGCACTGAAGCTTTCTTT
CASSPSAGGTEAFF
>TRBV7-8|NA|TRBJ1-2|NA
TGTGCCAGCAGCTTAGGTGCCAGCGAGGTCATCTACTATGGCTACACCTTC
CASSLGASEVIYYGYTF
>TRBV7-9|NA|TRBJ2-1|NA
TGTGCCAGCAGTAAACAGGAGTACAATGAGCAGTTCTTC
CASSKQEYNEQFF
>TRBV7-9|TRBD2|TRBJ2-5|NA
TGTGCCAGCAGTCCGAGGGGGGGACTAGCGGGAGTAGGAGAGACCCAGTACTTC
CASSPRGGLAGVGETQYF
>TRBV27|TRBD2|TRBJ2-1|once
TGTGCCAGCAGTTTTGGACTAGCGGGAGACAATGAGCAGTTCTTC
CASSFGLAGDNEQFF
>TRBV13|NA|TRBJ2-7|NA
TGTGCCAGCAGCTGGGGACTCTCCGAGCAGTACTTC
CASSWGLSEQYF
>TRBV9|NA|TRBJ2-2|NA
TGTGCCAGCAGCGTAGGTATCGGGAAACGGATCGGGGAGCTGTTTTTT
CASSVGIGKRIGELFF
>TRBV3-1/TRBV3-2|TRBD1|TRBJ2-7|NA
TGTGCCAGCAGCCCCGGGACAGGGGTCCACGAGCAGTACTTC
CASSPGTGVHEQYF
>TRBV11-2|TRBD1|TRBJ2-7|NA
TGTGCCAGCAGCTTAAGCCTACCGACAGGGGGAAGCTACGAGCAGTACTTC
CASSLSLPTGGSYEQYF
>TRBV7-9|TRBD2|TRBJ2-7|few
TGTGCCAGCAGCTCTCTAGCGGGAGGTGCCGCCGAGCAGTACTTC
CASSSLAGGAAEQYF
>TRBV18|NA|TRBJ1-6|NA
TGTGCCAGCCGGGTAGATGCGGATTCACCCCTCCACTTT
CASRVDADSPLHF
>TRBV24-1|NA|TRBJ2-1|NA
TGTGCCACCAGTGATTGGGGTACGCGGGGCCCCTTTAATGAGCAGTTCTTC
CATSDWGTRGPFNEQFF
>TRBV19|TRBD2|TRBJ2-3|NA
TGTGCCAGTAGTATAGGGGCTAGCGGTTACACAGATACGCAGTATTTT
CASSIGASGYTDTQYF
>TRBV5-6|NA|TRBJ2-4|once
TGTGCCAGCAGCCCCCCTGGGCCCCTAGCCAAAAACATTCAGTACTTC
CASSPPGPLAKNIQYF
>TRBV19|NA|TRBJ1-5|NA
TGTGCCAGTAGTATCCTCGGGAATCAGCCCCAGCATTTT
CASSILGNQPQHF